Listed below are T cell receptor beta chains from one sample, sequenced in a study of regulatory T cells in long-lasting Graves disease. Via MiXCR, TCRdb re-called the multiplex PCR reads, giving one row per CDR3 protein. The profile shows 500,000 to 800,000 distinct CDR3 sequences, roughly 30% of them singletons. The sequencing used peripheral blood mononuclear cells (PBMCs), collected when the disease was refractory, from a patient treated with antithyroid drugs. All receptors come from a female donor with Graves disease. Each CDR3 is given with its conserved first and last residue. The order of the fields is V gene, J gene, clone size, D gene, CDR3 DNA, CDR3 protein. A D gene is named only where the DNA matches it firmly. Clone size appears in some rows only: once, few, many, or a class for an expanded clone.

v_call: TRBV7-2; j_call: TRBJ2-2; clone_size: -; d_call: -; cdr3_nt: TGTGCCAGCAGCTTGGAGGGGGCGACTATTTCCGGGGAGCTGTTTTTT; cdr3_aa: CASSLEGATISGELFF
v_call: TRBV12-3/TRBV12-4; j_call: TRBJ1-1; clone_size: -; d_call: -; cdr3_nt: TGTGCCAGCAGAACAGTGATGAGCACTGAAGCTTTCTTT; cdr3_aa: CASRTVMSTEAFF
v_call: TRBV2; j_call: TRBJ1-1; clone_size: many; d_call: -; cdr3_nt: TGTGCCAGCCAGACAGGATCCACAAGGGAAGCTTTCTTT; cdr3_aa: CASQTGSTREAFF
v_call: TRBV27; j_call: TRBJ2-7; clone_size: few; d_call: -; cdr3_nt: TGTGCCAGCAGTAGACGGGACCGACTCGTGTACGAGCAGTACTTC; cdr3_aa: CASSRRDRLVYEQYF
v_call: TRBV2; j_call: TRBJ2-3; clone_size: few; d_call: -; cdr3_nt: TGTGCCAGCAGTGAATTTCTGGCGGAGCCTAGCACAGATACGCAGTATTTT; cdr3_aa: CASSEFLAEPSTDTQYF
v_call: TRBV29-1; j_call: TRBJ2-2; clone_size: few; d_call: TRBD2; cdr3_nt: TGCAGCGTTGAGATATCACTAGCGGGAGGCCTAAACACCGGGGAGCTGTTTTTT; cdr3_aa: CSVEISLAGGLNTGELFF
v_call: TRBV5-1; j_call: TRBJ1-1; clone_size: once; d_call: -; cdr3_nt: TGCGCCAGCAGTCCGGACAGTAACACTGAAGCTTCCTTT; cdr3_aa: CASSPDSNTEASF
v_call: TRBV12-3/TRBV12-4; j_call: TRBJ1-1; clone_size: many; d_call: TRBD1; cdr3_nt: TGTGCCAGCAGCCGGGGACAGGGGTACACTGAAGCTTTCTTT; cdr3_aa: CASSRGQGYTEAFF
v_call: TRBV28; j_call: TRBJ2-7; clone_size: many; d_call: -; cdr3_nt: TGTGCCAGCAACCTATACAGGGCCGGCGAGCAGTACTTC; cdr3_aa: CASNLYRAGEQYF
v_call: TRBV12-3/TRBV12-4; j_call: TRBJ1-3; clone_size: many; d_call: -; cdr3_nt: TGTGCCAGCAGGCTAACACGGACAGCCCGATTCTCTGGAAACACCATATATTTT; cdr3_aa: CASRLTRTARFSGNTIYF
v_call: TRBV5-4; j_call: TRBJ1-1; clone_size: -; d_call: -; cdr3_nt: TGTGCCAGCAGCTTTTTAGTCGGAGACACTGAAGCTTTCTTT; cdr3_aa: CASSFLVGDTEAFF
v_call: TRBV19; j_call: TRBJ1-1; clone_size: many; d_call: -; cdr3_nt: TGTGCCAGTAGTACCCGGGGGGCGAGTTCCACTGAAGCTTTCTTT; cdr3_aa: CASSTRGASSTEAFF
v_call: TRBV11-2; j_call: TRBJ2-2; clone_size: few; d_call: TRBD2; cdr3_nt: TGTGCCAGCAGCTTAGGAGGACTAGCGGGAAAAAAGTCTAAATCTGGGGAGCTGTTTTTT; cdr3_aa: CASSLGGLAGKKSKSGELFF
v_call: TRBV3-1; j_call: TRBJ2-4; clone_size: once; d_call: -; cdr3_nt: TGTGCCAGCAGCCAGACGGTAACGATGCGAAACATTCAGTACTTC; cdr3_aa: CASSQTVTMRNIQYF
v_call: TRBV20-1; j_call: TRBJ1-2; clone_size: few; d_call: -; cdr3_nt: TGCAGTGCTAGGGGGGATTCGGATGGCTACACCTTC; cdr3_aa: CSARGDSDGYTF
v_call: TRBV13; j_call: TRBJ2-5; clone_size: many; d_call: -; cdr3_nt: TGTGCCAGCAGCGAGGACCTGGAAGAGACCCAGTACTTC; cdr3_aa: CASSEDLEETQYF
v_call: TRBV7-2; j_call: TRBJ1-2; clone_size: few; d_call: -; cdr3_nt: TGTGCCAGCAGCCCTGGGAGCCAGAACTATGGCTACACCTTC; cdr3_aa: CASSPGSQNYGYTF
v_call: TRBV7-9; j_call: TRBJ2-3; clone_size: -; d_call: TRBD2; cdr3_nt: TGTGCCAGCAGCTCCTCTACTAGCGGGAGCACAGATACGCAGTATTTT; cdr3_aa: CASSSSTSGSTDTQYF
v_call: TRBV7-6; j_call: TRBJ2-2; clone_size: -; d_call: -; cdr3_nt: TGTGCCAGCAGCTTGGAGCGGATGAACACCGGGGAGCTGTTTTTT; cdr3_aa: CASSLERMNTGELFF
v_call: TRBV28; j_call: TRBJ1-6; clone_size: many; d_call: -; cdr3_nt: TGTGCCAGCACTATCTCTGCGGGCAATTCACCCCTCCACTTT; cdr3_aa: CASTISAGNSPLHF
v_call: TRBV20-1; j_call: TRBJ1-4; clone_size: -; d_call: -; cdr3_nt: TGCAGTGCTAGACTTTCACAGGGTCGAGAAAAACTGTTTTTT; cdr3_aa: CSARLSQGREKLFF
v_call: TRBV18; j_call: TRBJ2-2; clone_size: -; d_call: -; cdr3_nt: TGTGCCACCGATTCAGGGGAACCCGGGGAGCTGTTTTTT; cdr3_aa: CATDSGEPGELFF
v_call: TRBV5-1; j_call: TRBJ1-4; clone_size: -; d_call: -; cdr3_nt: TGCGCCAGCAGCGGGAAGGGGAGTGGGTCAACTAATGAAAAACTGTTTTTT; cdr3_aa: CASSGKGSGSTNEKLFF
v_call: TRBV19; j_call: TRBJ2-7; clone_size: -; d_call: TRBD2; cdr3_nt: TGTGCCAGTAGTATAGAAGGCGGGGGCGAGCAGTACTTC; cdr3_aa: CASSIEGGGEQYF
v_call: TRBV28; j_call: TRBJ1-1; clone_size: few; d_call: -; cdr3_nt: TGTGCCAGCAGCCCGGGACACCCGAACACTGAAGCTTTCTTT; cdr3_aa: CASSPGHPNTEAFF
v_call: TRBV19; j_call: TRBJ1-5; clone_size: few; d_call: -; cdr3_nt: TGTGCCAGTAGTATAAACAAGGAGAATCAGCCCCAGCATTTT; cdr3_aa: CASSINKENQPQHF
v_call: TRBV28; j_call: TRBJ1-2; clone_size: many; d_call: -; cdr3_nt: TGTGCCAGCAGCCGAGCCAGGGGCTACACCTTC; cdr3_aa: CASSRARGYTF
v_call: TRBV6-5; j_call: TRBJ2-7; clone_size: -; d_call: -; cdr3_nt: TGTGCCAGCAGTTACTCCCTCGAGGGATCCTACGAGCAGTACTTC; cdr3_aa: CASSYSLEGSYEQYF
v_call: TRBV6-4; j_call: TRBJ2-1; clone_size: once; d_call: TRBD2; cdr3_nt: TGTGCCAGCAAAGCGGGAGGGAACAATGAGCAGTTCTTC; cdr3_aa: CASKAGGNNEQFF
v_call: TRBV7-2; j_call: TRBJ1-2; clone_size: few; d_call: -; cdr3_nt: TGTGCCAGCAGCGCAAACAGGGTGGTGGATGGCTACACCTTC; cdr3_aa: CASSANRVVDGYTF
v_call: TRBV27; j_call: TRBJ1-1; clone_size: -; d_call: TRBD1; cdr3_nt: TGTGCCAGCAGTACCCGGACAGGGGGCGCGAGCACTGAAGATTTCTTT; cdr3_aa: CASSTRTGGASTEDFF
v_call: TRBV12-3/TRBV12-4; j_call: TRBJ1-6; clone_size: -; d_call: TRBD1; cdr3_nt: TGTGCCAGCAGAGGGACAGGGGCTCGATCACCCCTCCACTTT; cdr3_aa: CASRGTGARSPLHF
v_call: TRBV15; j_call: TRBJ2-5; clone_size: few; d_call: -; cdr3_nt: TGTGCCACCAGCAGCGCGGGACTGCACCAAGAGACCCAGTACTTC; cdr3_aa: CATSSAGLHQETQYF